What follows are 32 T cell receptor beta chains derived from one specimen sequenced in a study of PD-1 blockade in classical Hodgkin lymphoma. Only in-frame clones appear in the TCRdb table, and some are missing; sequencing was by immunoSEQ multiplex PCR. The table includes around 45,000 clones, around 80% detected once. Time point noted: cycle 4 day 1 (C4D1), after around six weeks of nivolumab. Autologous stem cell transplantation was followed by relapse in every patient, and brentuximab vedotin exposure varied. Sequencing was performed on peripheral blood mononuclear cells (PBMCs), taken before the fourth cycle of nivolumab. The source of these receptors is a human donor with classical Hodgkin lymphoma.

Here the CDR3 DNA reads TGTGCCAGCAGCCAAGAAGGTGGCGCGGATACGCAGTATTTT. This gives the protein CASSQEGGADTQYF. The rearrangement joins TRBV5-4 to TRBJ2-3, with D uncertain. The CDR3 spans 14 residues. Looked up from germline, CDR1 is SGHNT and CDR2 is YYREEE (reference sequence). The V end was cut by 4 bases, the J end by 6 bases, with 15 bases between.

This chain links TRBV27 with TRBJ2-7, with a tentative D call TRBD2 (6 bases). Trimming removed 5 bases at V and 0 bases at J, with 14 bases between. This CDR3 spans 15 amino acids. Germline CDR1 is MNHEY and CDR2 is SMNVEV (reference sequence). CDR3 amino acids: CASSALLAFSYEQYF. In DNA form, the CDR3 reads TGTGCCAGCAGTGCTTTGCTAGCGTTCTCCTACGAGCAGTACTTC.

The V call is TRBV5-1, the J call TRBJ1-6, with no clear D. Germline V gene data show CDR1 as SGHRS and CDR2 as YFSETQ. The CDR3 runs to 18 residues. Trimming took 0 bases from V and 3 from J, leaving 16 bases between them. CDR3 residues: CASSLGPRVVLYNSPLHF. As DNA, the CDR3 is TGCGCCAGCAGCTTGGGGCCTAGGGTAGTTCTCTATAATTCACCCCTCCACTTT.

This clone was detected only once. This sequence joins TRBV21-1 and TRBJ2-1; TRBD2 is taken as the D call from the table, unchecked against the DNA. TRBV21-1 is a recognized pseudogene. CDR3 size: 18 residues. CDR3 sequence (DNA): TGTGCCAGCAGCCCCCGCCCGGGGAGGTACAACCCCAGCAATGAGCAGTTCTTC. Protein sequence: CASSPRPGRYNPSNEQFF.

CDR3 region: CASSIGQANTEAFF. The CDR3 DNA reads TGTGCCAGCAGCATAGGACAGGCTAACACTGAAGCTTTCTTT. This chain uses TRBV7-3 with TRBJ1-1; 7 bases fit TRBD1. Germline V gives CDR1 SGHTA, CDR2 FQGTGA. The CDR3 runs to 14 residues. V lost 5 bases to trimming and J lost 2 bases; unmatched junction nucleotides: 5. Looking up the rest from reference TRBV7-3 and TRBJ1-1 gives the full variable domain: GAGVSQTPSNKVTEKGKYVELRCDPISGHTALYWYRQSLGQGPEFLIYFQGTGAADDSGLPNDRFFAVRPEGSVSTLKIQRTERGDSAVYLCASSIGQANTEAFFGQGTRLTVV.

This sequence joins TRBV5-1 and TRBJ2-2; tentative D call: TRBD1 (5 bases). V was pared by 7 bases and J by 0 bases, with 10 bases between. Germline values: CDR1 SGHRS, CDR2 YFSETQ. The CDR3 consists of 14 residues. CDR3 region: CASVPGTNTGELFF. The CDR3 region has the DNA TGCGCCAGCGTTCCAGGGACGAACACCGGGGAGCTGTTTTTT.

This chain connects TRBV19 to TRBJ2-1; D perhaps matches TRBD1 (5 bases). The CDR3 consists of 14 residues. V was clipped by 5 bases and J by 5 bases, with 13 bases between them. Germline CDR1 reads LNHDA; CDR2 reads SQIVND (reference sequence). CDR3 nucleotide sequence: TGTGCCAGTAGTTTGACAGACCTAAACAATGAGCAGTTCTTC. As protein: CASSLTDLNNEQFF.

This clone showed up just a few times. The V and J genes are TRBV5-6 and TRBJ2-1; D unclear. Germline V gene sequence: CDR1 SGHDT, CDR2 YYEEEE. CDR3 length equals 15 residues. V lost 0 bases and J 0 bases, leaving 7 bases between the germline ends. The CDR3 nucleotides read TGTGCCAGCAGCTTGGGGCAGTACTCCTACAATGAGCAGTTCTTC. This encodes CASSLGQYSYNEQFF.

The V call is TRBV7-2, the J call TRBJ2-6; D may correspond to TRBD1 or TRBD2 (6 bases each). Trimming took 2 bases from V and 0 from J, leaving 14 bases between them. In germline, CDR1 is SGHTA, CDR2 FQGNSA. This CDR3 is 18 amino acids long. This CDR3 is CASSLTGGASSGANVLTF. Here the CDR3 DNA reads TGTGCCAGCAGCTTAACCGGGGGCGCGTCCTCTGGGGCCAACGTCCTGACTTTC.

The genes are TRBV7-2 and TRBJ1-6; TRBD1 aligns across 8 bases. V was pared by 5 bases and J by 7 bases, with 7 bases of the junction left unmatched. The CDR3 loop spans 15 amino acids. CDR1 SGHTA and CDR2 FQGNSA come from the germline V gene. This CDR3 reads CASSLQGGLNSPLHF. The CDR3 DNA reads TGTGCCAGCAGCCTACAGGGGGGGTTAAATTCACCCCTCCACTTT.

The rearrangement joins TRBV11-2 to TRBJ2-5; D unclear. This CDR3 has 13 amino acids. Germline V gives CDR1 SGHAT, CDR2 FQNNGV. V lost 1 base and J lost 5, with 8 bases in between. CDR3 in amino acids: CASSLAALETQYF. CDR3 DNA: TGTGCCAGCAGCTTAGCTGCCTTGGAGACCCAGTACTTC.

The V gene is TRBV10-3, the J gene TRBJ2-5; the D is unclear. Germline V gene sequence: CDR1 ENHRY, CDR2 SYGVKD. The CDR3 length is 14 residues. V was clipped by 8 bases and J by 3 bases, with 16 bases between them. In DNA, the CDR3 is TGTGCCATCTCACCAAAGGGATCGGAAGAGACCCAGTACTTC. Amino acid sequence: CAISPKGSEETQYF.

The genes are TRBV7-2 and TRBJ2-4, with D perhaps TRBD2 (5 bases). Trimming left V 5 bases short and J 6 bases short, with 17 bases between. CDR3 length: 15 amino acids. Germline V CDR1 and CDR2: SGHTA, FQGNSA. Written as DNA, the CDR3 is TGTGCCAGCAGCCAAAATCCGGGGTTGGGAAACATTCAGTACTTC. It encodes CASSQNPGLGNIQYF.

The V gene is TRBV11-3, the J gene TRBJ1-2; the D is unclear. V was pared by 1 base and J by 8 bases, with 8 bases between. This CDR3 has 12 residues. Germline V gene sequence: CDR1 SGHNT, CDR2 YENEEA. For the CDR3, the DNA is TGTGCCAGCAGCTTAGCCCAGCGGGGCTACACCTTC. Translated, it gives CASSLAQRGYTF.

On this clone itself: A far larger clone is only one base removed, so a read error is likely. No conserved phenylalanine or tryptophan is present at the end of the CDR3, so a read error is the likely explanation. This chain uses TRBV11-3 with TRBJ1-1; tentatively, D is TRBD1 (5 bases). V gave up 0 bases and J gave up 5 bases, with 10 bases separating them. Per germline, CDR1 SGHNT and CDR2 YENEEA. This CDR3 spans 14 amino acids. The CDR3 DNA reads TGTGCCAGCAGCTTAGAACGGGGGAGGACTGAAGCTTTCCTT. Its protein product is CASSLERGRTEAFL.

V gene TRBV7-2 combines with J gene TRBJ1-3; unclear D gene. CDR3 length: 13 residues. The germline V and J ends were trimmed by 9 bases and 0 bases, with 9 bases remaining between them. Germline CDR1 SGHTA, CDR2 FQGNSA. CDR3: CASDGNSGNTIYF. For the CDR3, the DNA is TGTGCCAGTGACGGTAACTCTGGAAACACCATATATTTT.

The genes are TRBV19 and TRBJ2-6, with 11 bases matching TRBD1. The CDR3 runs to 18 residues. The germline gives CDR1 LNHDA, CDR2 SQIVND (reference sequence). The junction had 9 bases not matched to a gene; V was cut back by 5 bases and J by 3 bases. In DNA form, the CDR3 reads TGTGCCAGTAGTCAATCCGGGACAGGGGGTGGTGGGGCCAACGTCCTGACTTTC. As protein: CASSQSGTGGGGANVLTF.

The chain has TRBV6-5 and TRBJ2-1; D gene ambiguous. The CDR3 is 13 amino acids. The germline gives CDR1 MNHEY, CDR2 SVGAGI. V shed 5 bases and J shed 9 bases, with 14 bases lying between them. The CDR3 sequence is CASSRYVGLEQFF. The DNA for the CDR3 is TGTGCCAGCAGTCGATACGTGGGTCTTGAGCAGTTCTTC.

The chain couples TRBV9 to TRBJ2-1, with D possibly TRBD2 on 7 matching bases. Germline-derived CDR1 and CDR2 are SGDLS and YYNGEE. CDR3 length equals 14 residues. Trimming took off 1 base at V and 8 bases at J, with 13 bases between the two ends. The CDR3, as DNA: TGTGCCAGCAGCGTACCGGGGGGCGCGGATGAGCAGTTCTTC. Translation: CASSVPGGADEQFF.

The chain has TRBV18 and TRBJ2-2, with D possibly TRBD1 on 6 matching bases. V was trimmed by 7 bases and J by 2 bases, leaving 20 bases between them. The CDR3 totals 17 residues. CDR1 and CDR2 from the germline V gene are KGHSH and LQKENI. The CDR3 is CASFPAIRTANTGELFF. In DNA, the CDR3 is TGTGCCAGCTTCCCCGCGATCAGGACAGCAAACACCGGGGAGCTGTTTTTT.

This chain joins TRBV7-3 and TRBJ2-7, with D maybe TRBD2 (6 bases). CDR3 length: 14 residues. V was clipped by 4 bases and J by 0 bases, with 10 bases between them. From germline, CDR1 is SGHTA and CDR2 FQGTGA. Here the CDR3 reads CASSSDGGSYEQYF. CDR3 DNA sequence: TGTGCCAGCAGCTCCGACGGGGGCTCCTACGAGCAGTACTTC.

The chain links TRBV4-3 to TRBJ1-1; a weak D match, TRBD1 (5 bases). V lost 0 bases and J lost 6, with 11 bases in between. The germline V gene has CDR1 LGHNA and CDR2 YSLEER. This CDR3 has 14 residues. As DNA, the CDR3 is TGCGCCAGCAGCCAAGACAGGGTGTCGGCTGAAGCTTTCTTT. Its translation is CASSQDRVSAEAFF.

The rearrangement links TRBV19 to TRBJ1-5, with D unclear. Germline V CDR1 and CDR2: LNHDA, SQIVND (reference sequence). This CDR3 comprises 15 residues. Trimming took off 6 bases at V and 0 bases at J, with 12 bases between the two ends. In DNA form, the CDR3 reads TGTGCCAGTAGACGGGGTACTTATAGCAATCAGCCCCAGCATTTT. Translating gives CASRRGTYSNQPQHF.

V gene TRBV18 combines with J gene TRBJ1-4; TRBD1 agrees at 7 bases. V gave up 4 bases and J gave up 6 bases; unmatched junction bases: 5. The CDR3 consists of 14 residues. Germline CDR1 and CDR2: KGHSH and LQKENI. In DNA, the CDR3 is TGTGCCAGCTCACTCTCGGGGACAGATGAAAAACTGTTTTTT. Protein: CASSLSGTDEKLFF. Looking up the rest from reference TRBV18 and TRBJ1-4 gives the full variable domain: NAGVMQNPRHLVRRRGQEARLRCSPMKGHSHVYWYRQLPEEGLKFMVYLQKENIIDESGMPKERFSAEFPKEGPSILRIQQVVRGDSAAYFCASSLSGTDEKLFFGSGTQLSVL.

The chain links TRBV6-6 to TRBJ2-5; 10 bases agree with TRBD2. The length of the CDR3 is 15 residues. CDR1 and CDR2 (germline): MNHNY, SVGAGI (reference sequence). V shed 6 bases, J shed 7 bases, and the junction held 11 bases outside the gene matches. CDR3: CASSPSGAGGWTQYF. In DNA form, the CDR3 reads TGTGCCAGCAGCCCCTCCGGAGCGGGGGGGTGGACCCAGTACTTC.

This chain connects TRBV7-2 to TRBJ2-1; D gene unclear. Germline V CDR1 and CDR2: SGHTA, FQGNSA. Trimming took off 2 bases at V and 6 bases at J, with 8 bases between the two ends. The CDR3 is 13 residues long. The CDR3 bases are TGTGCCAGCAGCTTACCAGAAATCAATGAGCAGTTCTTC. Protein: CASSLPEINEQFF.

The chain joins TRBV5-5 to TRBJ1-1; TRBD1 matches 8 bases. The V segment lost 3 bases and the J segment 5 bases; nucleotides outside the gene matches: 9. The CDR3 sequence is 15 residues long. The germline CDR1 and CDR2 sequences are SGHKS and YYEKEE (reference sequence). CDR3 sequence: CASSWGQGAWTEAFF. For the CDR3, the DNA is TGTGCCAGCAGCTGGGGGCAGGGGGCATGGACTGAAGCTTTCTTT.

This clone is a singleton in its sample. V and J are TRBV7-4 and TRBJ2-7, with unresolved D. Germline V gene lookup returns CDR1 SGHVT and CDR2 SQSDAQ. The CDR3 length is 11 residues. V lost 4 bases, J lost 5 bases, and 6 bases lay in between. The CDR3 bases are TGTGCCAGCAGCTCCTCGCACGAGCAGTACTTC. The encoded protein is CASSSSHEQYF.

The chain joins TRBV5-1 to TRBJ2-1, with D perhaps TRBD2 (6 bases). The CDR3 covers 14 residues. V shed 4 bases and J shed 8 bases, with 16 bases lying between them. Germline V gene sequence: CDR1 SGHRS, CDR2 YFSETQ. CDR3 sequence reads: CASSTSGRWDEQFF. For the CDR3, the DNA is TGCGCCAGCAGCACCTCCGGGAGATGGGATGAGCAGTTCTTC.

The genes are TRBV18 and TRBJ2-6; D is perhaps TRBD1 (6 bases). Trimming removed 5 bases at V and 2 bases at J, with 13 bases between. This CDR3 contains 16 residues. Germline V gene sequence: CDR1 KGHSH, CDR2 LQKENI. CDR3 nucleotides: TGTGCCAGCTCAGCTAGACAGGCCACTGGGGCCAACGTCCTGACTTTC. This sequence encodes CASSARQATGANVLTF.

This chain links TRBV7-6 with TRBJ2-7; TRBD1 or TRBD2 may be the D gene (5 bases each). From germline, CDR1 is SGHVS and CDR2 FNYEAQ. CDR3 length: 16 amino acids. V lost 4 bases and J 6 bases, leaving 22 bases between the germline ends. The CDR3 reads CASSSGTWGSMGEQYF. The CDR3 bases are TGTGCCAGCAGCTCCGGGACGTGGGGGTCAATGGGCGAGCAGTACTTC.

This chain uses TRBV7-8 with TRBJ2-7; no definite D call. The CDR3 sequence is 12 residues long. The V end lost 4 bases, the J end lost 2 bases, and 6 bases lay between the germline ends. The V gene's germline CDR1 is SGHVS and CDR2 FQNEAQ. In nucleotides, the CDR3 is TGTGCCAGCAGCTGGCTTACCTACGAGCAGTACTTC. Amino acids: CASSWLTYEQYF.